Sequencing of this T cell receptor (beta chain) was carried out in a study of cytomegalovirus exposure and HLA in healthy donors. Whole-study findings and limits: The investigators catalogued 164 TCR beta chains as cytomegalovirus-associated. About 87% or about 30% of the time was how often most TCR beta V segments were productive, according to an earlier analysis. A later analysis found most CMV-associated TCR beta chains apparently HLA-restricted.

This PCR relied on a set of 60 Vbeta primers and 13 Jbeta primers. The repertoire was sequenced with immunoSEQ multiplex PCR; TCRdb's copy has only in-frame clones and lacks some. The table shows about 98,000 clones, with roughly 70% occurring only once. Details on this clone: The antigen is not known.

All donors participated as healthy donors of bone marrow. The V and J ends lost 4 bases and 7 bases, in that order; junction bases with no gene match: 6. The CDR3 length is 15 residues. Per germline, CDR1 LGHNA and CDR2 YSLEER. This sequence joins TRBV4-3 and TRBJ2-3; TRBD2 matches at 12 bases. The source of this sequence is a man in his forties or fifties in good health and CMV-seronegative. Sequences were obtained from PBMCs. This chain's CDR3 is CASSLNLAGGHTQYF. The CDR3 DNA is TGCGCCAGCAGCCTAAACCTAGCGGGGGGGCATACGCAGTATTTT.